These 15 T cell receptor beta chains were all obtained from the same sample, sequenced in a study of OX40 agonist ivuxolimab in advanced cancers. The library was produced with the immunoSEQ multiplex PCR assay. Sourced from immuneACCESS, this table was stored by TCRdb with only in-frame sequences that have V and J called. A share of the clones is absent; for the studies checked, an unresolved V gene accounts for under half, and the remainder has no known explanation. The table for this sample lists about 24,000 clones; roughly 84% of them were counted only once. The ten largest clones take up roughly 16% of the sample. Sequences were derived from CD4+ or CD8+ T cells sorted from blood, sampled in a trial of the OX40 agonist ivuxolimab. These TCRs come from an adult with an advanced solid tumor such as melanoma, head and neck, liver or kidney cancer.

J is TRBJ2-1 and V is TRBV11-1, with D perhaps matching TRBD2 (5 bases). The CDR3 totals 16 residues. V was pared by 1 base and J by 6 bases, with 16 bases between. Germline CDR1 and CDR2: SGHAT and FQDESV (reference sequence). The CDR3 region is CASSLDGGLLGNEQFF. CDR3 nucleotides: TGTGCCAGCAGCTTAGATGGAGGTCTCTTGGGCAATGAGCAGTTCTTC.

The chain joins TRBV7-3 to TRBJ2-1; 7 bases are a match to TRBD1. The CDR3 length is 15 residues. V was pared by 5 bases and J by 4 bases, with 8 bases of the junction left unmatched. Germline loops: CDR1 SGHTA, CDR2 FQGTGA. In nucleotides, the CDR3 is TGTGCCAGCAGCACGTACCCGGGACAGTACAATGAGCAGTTCTTC. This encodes CASSTYPGQYNEQFF.

The CDR3 bases are TGTGCCAGCTCACCTTTCGTACAGGACAATGAGCAGTTCTTC. This sequence encodes CASSPFVQDNEQFF. The chain uses TRBV18 and TRBJ2-1, with D perhaps TRBD1 (5 bases). V gave up 3 bases and J gave up 5 bases, with 11 bases separating them. The CDR3 runs to 14 residues. The V gene's germline CDR1 is KGHSH and CDR2 LQKENI.

The CDR3: CASSLGSTQSNEKLFF. CDR3 bases: TGTGCCAGCAGCTTAGGGTCGACACAGTCTAATGAAAAACTGTTTTTT. The chain has TRBV7-9 and TRBJ1-4; the D is unclear. CDR1 and CDR2 from the germline V gene are SEHNR and FQNEAQ (reference sequence). The V end was cut by 1 base, the J end by 3 bases, with 12 bases between. The CDR3 has 16 amino acids.

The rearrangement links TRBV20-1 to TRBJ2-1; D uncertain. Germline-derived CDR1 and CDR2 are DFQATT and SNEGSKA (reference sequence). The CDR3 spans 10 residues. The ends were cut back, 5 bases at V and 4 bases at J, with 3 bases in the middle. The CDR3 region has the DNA TGCAGTGCTTTATACAATGAGCAGTTCTTC. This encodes CSALYNEQFF.

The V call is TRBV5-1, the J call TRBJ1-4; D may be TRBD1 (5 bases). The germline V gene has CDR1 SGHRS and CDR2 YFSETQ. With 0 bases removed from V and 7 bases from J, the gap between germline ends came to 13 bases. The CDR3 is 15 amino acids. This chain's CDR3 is CASSLVPGSSEKLFF. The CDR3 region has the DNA TGCGCCAGCAGCTTGGTTCCAGGGTCGAGTGAAAAACTGTTTTTT.

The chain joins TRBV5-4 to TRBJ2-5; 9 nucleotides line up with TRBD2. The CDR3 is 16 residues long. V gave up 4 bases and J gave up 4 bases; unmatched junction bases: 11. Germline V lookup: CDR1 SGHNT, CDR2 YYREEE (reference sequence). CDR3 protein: CASSGKGGGVRETQYF. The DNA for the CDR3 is TGTGCCAGCAGCGGCAAGGGCGGGGGGGTGAGAGAGACCCAGTACTTC.

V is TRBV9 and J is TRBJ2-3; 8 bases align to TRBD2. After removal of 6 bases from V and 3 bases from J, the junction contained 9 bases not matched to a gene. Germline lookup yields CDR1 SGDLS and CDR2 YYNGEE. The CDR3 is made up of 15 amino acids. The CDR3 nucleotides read TGTGCCAGCACCCCAGCGGGAGTAATGACAGATACGCAGTATTTT. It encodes CASTPAGVMTDTQYF.

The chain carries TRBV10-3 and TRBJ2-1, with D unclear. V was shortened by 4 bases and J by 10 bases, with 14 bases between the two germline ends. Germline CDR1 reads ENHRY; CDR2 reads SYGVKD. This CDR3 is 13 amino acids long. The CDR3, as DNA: TGTGCCATCAGTGCGGGCTACCAATCGGAGCAGTTCTTC. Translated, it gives CAISAGYQSEQFF.

DNA for the CDR3: TGCGCCAGCAGCGTTTTGGCGACAACTAATGAAAAACTGTTTTTT. Translation gives CASSVLATTNEKLFF. V usage is TRBV4-1 and J usage is TRBJ1-4; D is undetermined. The CDR3 has 15 residues. Trimming stripped 5 bases from V and 0 bases from J, with 10 bases between. CDR1 is MGHRA and CDR2 is YSYEKL in the germline V gene.

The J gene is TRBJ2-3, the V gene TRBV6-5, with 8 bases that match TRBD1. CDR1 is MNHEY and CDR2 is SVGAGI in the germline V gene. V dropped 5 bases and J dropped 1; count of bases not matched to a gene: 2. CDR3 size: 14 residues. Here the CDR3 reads CASSPGQGTDTQYF. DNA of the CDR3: TGTGCCAGCAGTCCGGGACAGGGCACAGATACGCAGTATTTT.

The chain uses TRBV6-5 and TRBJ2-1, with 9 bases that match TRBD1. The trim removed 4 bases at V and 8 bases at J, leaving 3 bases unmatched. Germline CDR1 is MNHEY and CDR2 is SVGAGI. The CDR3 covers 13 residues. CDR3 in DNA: TGTGCCAGCAGTTGGGACAGGGTCGATGAGCAGTTCTTC. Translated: CASSWDRVDEQFF.

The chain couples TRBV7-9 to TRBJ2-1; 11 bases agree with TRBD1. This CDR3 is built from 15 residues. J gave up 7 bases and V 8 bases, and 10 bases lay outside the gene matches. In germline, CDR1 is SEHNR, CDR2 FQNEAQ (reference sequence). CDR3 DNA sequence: TGTGCCAGCGAACCGGGACAGGGGGTAAGAAATGAGCAGTTCTTC. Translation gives CASEPGQGVRNEQFF.

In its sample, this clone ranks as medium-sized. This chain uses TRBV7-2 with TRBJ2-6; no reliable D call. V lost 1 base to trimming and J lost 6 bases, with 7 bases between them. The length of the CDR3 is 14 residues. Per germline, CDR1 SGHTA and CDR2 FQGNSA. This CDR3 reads CASSLVGSANVLTF. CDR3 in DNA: TGTGCCAGCAGCTTAGTCGGGTCGGCCAACGTCCTGACTTTC.

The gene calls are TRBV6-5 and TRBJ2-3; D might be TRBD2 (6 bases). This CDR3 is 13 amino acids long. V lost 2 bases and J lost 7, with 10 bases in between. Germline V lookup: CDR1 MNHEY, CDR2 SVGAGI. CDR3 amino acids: CASSYPGRNTQYF. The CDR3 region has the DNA TGTGCCAGCAGTTACCCGGGGAGGAATACGCAGTATTTT.